The TCR beta chain described here comes from a study of blood T cells in healthy people across ages. For the study at large: About one barcoded TCR beta cDNA was captured per two T cells.

Donor samples were obtained from healthy Caucasian individuals from Russia, aged about 6 to 95. Primers used in a second PCR of about 7 to 11 cycles were a sample-barcoded 5' primer and a J-beta primer mix. Using its own MiXCR run on the 5' RACE reads, TCRdb lists one record per CDR3 protein. In the table there are hundreds of thousands of distinct CDR3 sequences, under 30% of which are singletons. The CDR3 runs to 16 residues. Germline values: CDR1 SGHDN, CDR2 FVKESK. The germline V and J ends were trimmed by 4 bases and 3 bases, with 15 bases remaining between them. The sample also formed part of further work on T cells of mothers and their children.

The J gene is TRBJ2-2, the V gene TRBV14; the D gene is possibly TRBD1 (6 bases). The source of this sequence is a boy aged 10-17 years in good health. Sequencing input: blood. The CDR3 loop reads CASSPPTGSYTGELFF. Written as DNA, the CDR3 is TGTGCCAGCAGCCCACCTACAGGGAGCTACACCGGGGAGCTGTTTTTT.